The clone carrying this TCR beta chain has just a few counts. Its antigen is still unknown. This record comes from a study of post-analysis software for immune sequencing data. Study-wide points: The study found significantly lower normalized Chao1 diversity in multiple sclerosis patients than in controls. About five TRBV segments were more frequent in patients than controls; TRBV5-6, TRBV5-1 and TRBV20-1 belonged to this group.

Included in the TCR beta cDNA libraries were unique molecular identifiers. T cells numbering about 0.85 to 11 million yielded 450,000 to 500,000 cDNA molecules. TCRdb used MiXCR to reprocess the PCR reads, holding one entry per CDR3 protein. The data contain approximately 690,000 distinct CDR3 sequences, 55% to 70% of them singletons. V dropped 6 bases and J dropped 5 bases, with 12 bases sitting between them. Germline CDR1 is SQVTM and CDR2 is ANQGSEA. There are 12 residues in the CDR3. The TCR sequence derives from a girl aged 2-10 years with multiple sclerosis. Input material: blood. This chain connects TRBV29-1 to TRBJ2-3; D possibly corresponds to TRBD2 (5 bases). The CDR3 nucleotides read TGCAGCGTGGGCCCGGCGGGAGATACGCAGTATTTT. It encodes CSVGPAGDTQYF.